This T cell receptor beta chain appears in the sequencing data of a study of regulatory T cells in long-lasting Graves disease. Germline V CDR1 and CDR2: SQVTM, ANQGSEA. V was cut by 4 bases and J by 0 bases, with 12 bases left in between. The length of the CDR3 is 14 residues. The time point here: persistent/refractory GD, antithyroid drugs over 5 years with positive TRAb. RNA from PBMCs was the source of the TCR library. This clonotype was picked up many times. Its antigen is not identified. According to the study, TCR beta libraries were built with iRepertoire HTBI primers and CDR3-region Arm-PCR. As originally analysed: Identified segments across samples numbered approximately 62 TRBV and roughly 15 TRBJ. MiXCR was run by TCRdb on the multiplex PCR reads, yielding one entry per CDR3 protein. Clone size and V and J calls follow TCRdb, not the original study. Of around 460,000 distinct CDR3 sequences in the sample, approximately 23% were seen once.

Findings and caveats of the study: New patients shared around 980 public clonotypes, and persistent patients shared more, with about 2,700.

The sequenced sample was peripheral blood mononuclear cells (PBMCs), obtained when the disease was refractory, from a patient treated with antithyroid drugs. The clonotype comes from a female donor with Graves disease. The chain carries TRBV29-1 and TRBJ1-1; the D is unclear. The CDR3 DNA follows: TGCAGCGTTGGTCGTCGGGTGTTGAACACTGAAGCTTTCTTT. This codes for CSVGRRVLNTEAFF.